This TCR beta chain was sequenced during a study of cytomegalovirus exposure and HLA in healthy donors. The V gene lost 4 bases and the J gene lost 0 bases, with 6 bases spanning the gap. Looked up from germline, CDR1 is MNHEY and CDR2 is SMNVEV (reference sequence). The CDR3 length is 13 residues. Researchers ran the PCR with 60 Vbeta and 13 Jbeta primers. The table came from immunoSEQ multiplex PCR; TCRdb's copy has only in-frame clones and leaves some out. The table includes some 99,000 clones, roughly 69% detected once. This clone has just one count. The sample contains more than one DNA sequence encoding this CDR3.

This receptor was obtained from a woman aged 70-85 years in good health and CMV-seropositive. Sequencing input: PBMCs. J is TRBJ1-1 and V is TRBV27; D not resolved. CDR3 in DNA: TGTGCCAGCAGTTCCCCGTTGAACACTGAAGCTTTCTTT. Translating it yields CASSSPLNTEAFF.